This note documents a single T cell receptor beta chain sequence. The sample belongs to a study of CD8 T cells in Susac syndrome. Trimming stripped 4 bases from V and 7 bases from J, with 14 bases between. The CDR3 spans 14 residues. Germline CDR1 is LGHDT and CDR2 is YNNKEL (reference sequence). TEMRA cells were enriched by FACS, while CD8+ and CD4+ T cells were obtained through a negative isolation that was performed magnetically. The authors reverse transcribed 0.5 to 1 ug RNA with random hexamers. One entry per CDR3 protein, called by TCRdb with MiXCR from the immunoSEQ multiplex PCR reads. The sample yields fewer than 150,000 distinct CDR3 sequences, 90% to 95% seen once.

This TCR came from a human donor in good health. The rearrangement links TRBV3-1 to TRBJ2-1, with a tentative D call TRBD2 (6 bases). Sequencing was carried out using CD4+ T cells from PBMCs. The CDR3, as DNA: TGTGCCAGCAGCCTAGCAATCCGGGGGAATGAGCAGTTCTTC. As protein: CASSLAIRGNEQFF.